This is a list of T cell receptor beta chains from one sample in a study of beta chain features in type 1 diabetes. Profiling relied on immunoSEQ multiplex PCR, and the TCRdb table lists in-frame clones only, not all of them. The sample yields fewer than 900,000 clones, 15% to 20% seen once. The sequencing sample was made of naive CD4+ T cells from blood. The receptors originated from a woman between 18 and 30 years old in good health. CDR3s include the opening cysteine and the closing phenylalanine or tryptophan. Fields, in order: V gene, J gene, CDR3 protein.

v_gene: TRBV14
j_gene: TRBJ2-2
CDR3aa: CASGTQGQALTGELFF

v_gene: TRBV2
j_gene: TRBJ2-5
CDR3aa: CASSPPNRLDQETQYF

v_gene: TRBV7-7
j_gene: TRBJ2-5
CDR3aa: CASSLAGVETQYF

v_gene: TRBV27
j_gene: TRBJ2-7
CDR3aa: CASSFRTGGEQYF

v_gene: TRBV5-5
j_gene: TRBJ2-7
CDR3aa: CASSRGTGFYEQYF

v_gene: TRBV11-1
j_gene: TRBJ2-7
CDR3aa: CASSLTAGGDYEQYF

v_gene: TRBV10-3
j_gene: TRBJ2-5
CDR3aa: CAIRTGTTQETQYF

v_gene: TRBV6-1
j_gene: TRBJ1-2
CDR3aa: CASGPGVNYGYTF

v_gene: TRBV7-9
j_gene: TRBJ2-1
CDR3aa: CASSPIAGGNNEQFF

v_gene: TRBV5-1
j_gene: TRBJ2-7
CDR3aa: CASSSRSGQNYEQYF

v_gene: TRBV28
j_gene: TRBJ2-7
CDR3aa: CASSLRGRIYEQYF

v_gene: TRBV7-3
j_gene: TRBJ2-1
CDR3aa: CASSWASGNNEQFF

v_gene: TRBV28
j_gene: TRBJ2-6
CDR3aa: CASSSGLAGANVLTF

v_gene: TRBV4-3
j_gene: TRBJ2-7
CDR3aa: CASSQDVQGDYEQYF

v_gene: TRBV28
j_gene: TRBJ2-7
CDR3aa: CASSNSGQGTYEQYF

v_gene: TRBV11-2
j_gene: TRBJ2-1
CDR3aa: CASSLSMAGRSYNEQFF